This is a list of T cell receptor beta chains from one sample in a study of T cells in Graves' hyperthyroidism and ophthalmopathy. From the multiplex PCR reads, TCRdb called clonotypes with MiXCR, one entry per CDR3 protein. Seen here are more than 500,000 distinct CDR3 sequences, 40% to 50% observed once, and the top ten hold about two fifths. Sequencing used peripheral blood or thyroid tissue (not recorded which). The source is an adult woman with Graves' disease, either hyperthyroidism or ophthalmopathy (not recorded which). Each CDR3 is given with its conserved first and last residue. The order of the fields is D gene, J gene, clone size, V gene, CDR3 DNA, CDR3 protein. The D gene is left open where the match is weak. Some rows mark clone size as missing; the rest say once, few, many or name a class of expanded clone.

TRBD1,TRBJ2-5,.,TRBV15,TGTGCCACCAGCAGAGAGACAGGGGGCTGCGAGACCCAGTACTTC,CATSRETGGCETQYF
.,TRBJ1-6,.,TRBV7-9,TGTGCCAGCAGCTTCGGGCCCGTCCACTTT,CASSFGPVHF
TRBD2,TRBJ2-1,.,TRBV24-1,TGTGCCACCAGTGACACCACGGGACTAGCATGGAATGAGCAGTTCTTC,CATSDTTGLAWNEQFF
.,TRBJ1-5,.,TRBV20-1,TGCAGTGCTAGTCAGGGGAGCGGCAATCAGCCCCAGCATTTT,CSASQGSGNQPQHF
.,TRBJ1-5,many,TRBV7-2,TGTGCCAGCAGCTTAGAGGGGAGCAGGCCCCAGCATTTT,CASSLEGSRPQHF
.,TRBJ2-6,.,TRBV6-6,TGTGCCAGCAGGCCCGAACACTCTGGGGCCAACGTCCTGACTTTC,CASRPEHSGANVLTF
.,TRBJ1-1,many,TRBV7-9,TGTGCCAGCAGCTTAGAGGGGACCCTAAGGACGGAAGCTTTCTTT,CASSLEGTLRTEAFF
.,TRBJ1-5,many,TRBV4-3,TGCGCCAGCAGCCTAGAGACAGGCCACAATCAGCCCCAGCATTTT,CASSLETGHNQPQHF
.,TRBJ1-4,many,TRBV20-1,TGCAGTGCTCGAGGGCCCCTTAATGAAAAACTGTTTTTT,CSARGPLNEKLFF
.,TRBJ2-7,many,TRBV20-1,TGCAGTGCCACCGACTGGTACGAGCAGTACTTC,CSATDWYEQYF
TRBD2,TRBJ2-5,.,TRBV29-1,TGCAGCGCACAAGGCGCGGGGGGAGATCGGGAGACCCAGTACTTC,CSAQGAGGDRETQYF
TRBD1,TRBJ1-4,.,TRBV7-2,TGTGCCAGCAGCTCAGACAGGGTATCTCGTGAAAAACTGTTTTTT,CASSSDRVSREKLFF
.,TRBJ1-5,many,TRBV5-8,TGTGCCAGCAGCTTCGGACAGAAGAATCAGCCCCAGCATTTT,CASSFGQKNQPQHF
TRBD1,TRBJ1-6,.,TRBV15,TGTGCCACCAGTCCAGGGGGCGGCTCACCCCTCCACTTT,CATSPGGGSPLHF
.,TRBJ1-1,many,TRBV29-1,TGCAGCGCCGTGGACAGCTGGAACACTGAAGCTTTCTTT,CSAVDSWNTEAFF
.,TRBJ2-7,.,TRBV29-1,TGCAGCTTTCCGGGGTCCGGTTACGAGCAGTACTTC,CSFPGSGYEQYF
.,TRBJ1-2,.,TRBV10-3,TGTGCCGGAGGACTTGAAACCCAGGAGGGGAAGGGCTATGGCTACACCTTC,CAGGLETQEGKGYGYTF
TRBD1,TRBJ2-3,few,TRBV2,TGTGCCAGCAACTACAGGGGGCGAGATACGCAGTATTTT,CASNYRGRDTQYF
TRBD1,TRBJ1-5,.,TRBV15,TGTGCCACCAGCAGACCAGACAGGGATCAGCCCCAGCATTTT,CATSRPDRDQPQHF
.,TRBJ2-2,many,TRBV11-2,TGTGCCAGCAGCTTAAGGTCCCTAGCTTACACCGGGGAGCTGTTTTTT,CASSLRSLAYTGELFF
TRBD2,TRBJ2-2,.,TRBV2,TGTGCCAGCAGCGAACCAATAGCGGGGGGTGACACCGGGGAGCTGTTTTTT,CASSEPIAGGDTGELFF
.,TRBJ1-1,many,TRBV30,TGTGCCTGGAGTGTGGGATTGGGGCAGAATGAAGCTTTCTTT,CAWSVGLGQNEAFF
TRBD2,TRBJ2-5,many,TRBV7-2,TGTGCCAGCAGCCCCAGACTAGCGGGAGGGGGGGAGACCCAGTACTTC,CASSPRLAGGGETQYF
.,TRBJ1-6,few,TRBV9,TGTGCCAGCAGCGTAGGGACGGAGGGACGTTCACCCCTCCACTTT,CASSVGTEGRSPLHF
.,TRBJ2-2,many,TRBV11-2,TGTGCCAGCAGCACAACATTACTAGTGGTCACCGGGGAGCTGTTTTTT,CASSTTLLVVTGELFF
TRBD1,TRBJ1-6,many,TRBV29-1,TGCAGCGTTGGACAGGGGAATTCACCCCTCCACTTT,CSVGQGNSPLHF
.,TRBJ1-1,.,TRBV20-1,TGCAGTGCTCATCCCGGCACGAACACTGAAGCTTTCTTT,CSAHPGTNTEAFF
TRBD1,TRBJ1-5,.,TRBV7-2,TGTGCCAGCAGCCAGGGGGGGGACCAGCATTTT,CASSQGGDQHF
TRBD1,TRBJ1-4,.,TRBV16,TGTGCCAGCAGCCAATTGGGGACAGCGTTTTTTGAAAAACTGTTTTTT,CASSQLGTAFFEKLFF
.,TRBJ1-6,.,TRBV6-6,TGTGCCAGCACCTCGAGGGGGGAATTTGGGTCACCCCTCCACTTT,CASTSRGEFGSPLHF
.,TRBJ2-7,.,TRBV7-9,TGTGCCAGCAGCCGGGCGGGCGTGAGGGGCTACGAGCAGTACTTC,CASSRAGVRGYEQYF
.,TRBJ2-7,few,TRBV12-3/TRBV12-4,TGTGCCAGCAGCCGGGCCGGGACAAGCTCCTACGAGCAGTACTTC,CASSRAGTSSYEQYF
.,TRBJ2-5,.,TRBV29-1,TGCAGCGTTGTCGGTGCGACGGGCTTCCAAGAGACCCAGTACTTC,CSVVGATGFQETQYF
.,TRBJ1-4,.,TRBV7-9,TGTGCCAGCAGCTCTGACGGGCTGTTTTTT,CASSSDGLFF
TRBD1,TRBJ2-7,.,TRBV5-6,TGTGCCAGCAGCTTCGTCCCGGGACAGGGTTCCCCTTCCTACGAGCAGTACTTC,CASSFVPGQGSPSYEQYF
.,TRBJ2-3,few,TRBV14,TGTGCCAGCAGCTCTGGGGATACGCAGTATTTT,CASSSGDTQYF
.,TRBJ1-6,.,TRBV15,TGTGCCACCAGCAGCTCCTATAATTCACCCCTCCACTTT,CATSSSYNSPLHF
.,TRBJ2-7,many,TRBV29-1,TGCAGCGTCCTTCAGGGACAACCCTACGAGCAGTACTTC,CSVLQGQPYEQYF
.,TRBJ2-5,few,TRBV11-2,TGTGCCAGCAGCCGACCCCGTGGGCAGGGGGAGACCCAGTACTTC,CASSRPRGQGETQYF
TRBD2,TRBJ2-5,.,TRBV7-9,TGTGCCAGCAGCCAGACTAGCGGGAGAAGGGAGACCCAGTACTTC,CASSQTSGRRETQYF
TRBD1,TRBJ2-5,.,TRBV2,TGTGCCAGCAGTTGGACAGGGGCGGGGGAGACCCAGTACTTC,CASSWTGAGETQYF
TRBD1,TRBJ2-2,many,TRBV6-2/TRBV6-3,TGTGCCAGCAGGACAGGGGTTAACACCGGGGAGCTGTTTTTT,CASRTGVNTGELFF
TRBD2,TRBJ2-5,many,TRBV20-1,TGCAGTGCTAGGGGGGGGACTAGCGGGAGACATTACCAAGAGACCCAGTACTTC,CSARGGTSGRHYQETQYF
.,TRBJ2-5,.,TRBV20-1,TGCAGTGCTAGAGGGGGGGGGGCTACCCAGTACTTC,CSARGGGATQYF
.,TRBJ2-7,.,TRBV15,TGTGCCACCAGCAGAGATAACCAGCGGACTCCGTTATTC,CATSRDNQRTPLF
.,TRBJ1-4,.,TRBV20-1,TGCAGTGCTCAAGGGGTAGAAAAACTGTTTTTT,CSAQGVEKLFF
TRBD2,TRBJ2-5,.,TRBV6-1,TGTGCCAGCAGTGAAAGCGGGACCCAGACCCAGTACTTC,CASSESGTQTQYF
.,TRBJ2-3,.,TRBV7-9,TGTGCCAGCAGTCCCCCTGCGGGTACGCAGTATTTT,CASSPPAGTQYF
.,TRBJ1-1,.,TRBV20-1,TGCAGTGCACTTAGGATGGGTACTGAAGCTTTCTTT,CSALRMGTEAFF
.,TRBJ1-5,.,TRBV6-5,TGTGCCAGCAGTCAATCACCCTGGGGCAATCAGCCCCAGCATTTT,CASSQSPWGNQPQHF